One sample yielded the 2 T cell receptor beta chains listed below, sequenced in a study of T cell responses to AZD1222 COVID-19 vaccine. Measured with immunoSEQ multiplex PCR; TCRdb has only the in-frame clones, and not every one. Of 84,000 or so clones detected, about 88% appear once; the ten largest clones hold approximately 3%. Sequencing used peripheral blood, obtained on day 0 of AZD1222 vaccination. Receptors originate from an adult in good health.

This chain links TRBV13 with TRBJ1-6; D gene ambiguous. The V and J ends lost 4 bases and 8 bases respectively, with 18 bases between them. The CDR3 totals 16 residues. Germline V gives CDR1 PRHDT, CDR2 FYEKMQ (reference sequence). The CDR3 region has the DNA TGTGCCAGCAGCTCCGGGGTCGGTTACCCCGATTCACCCCTCCACTTT. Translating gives CASSSGVGYPDSPLHF.

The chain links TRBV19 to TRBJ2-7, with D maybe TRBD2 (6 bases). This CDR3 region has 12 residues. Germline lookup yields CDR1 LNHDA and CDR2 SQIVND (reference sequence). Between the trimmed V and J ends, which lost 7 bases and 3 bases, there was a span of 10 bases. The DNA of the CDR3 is TGTGCCAGTATCGGGGGAAACTACGAGCAGTACTTC. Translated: CASIGGNYEQYF.